This T cell receptor beta chain was found in a study of shared clonotypes between healthy human individuals. As for the study in general: Ranging from 18 to 49 in age, donors were a couple of women and a few men. The study used three CD4 naive, three CD4 memory, two CD8 naive and one CD8 memory plate per donor.

The data were produced by immunoSEQ multiplex PCR, yet TCRdb's version contains in-frame clones alone and is incomplete. The sample carries roughly 2.5 million clones, approximately 90% recorded once. Germline lookup yields CDR1 SGDLS and CDR2 YYNGEE. The V and J ends lost 3 bases and 0 bases respectively, with 11 bases between them. CDR3 length: 15 residues. This rearrangement joins TRBV9 to TRBJ2-3, with D unresolved. The clonotype comes from a man younger than 35 in good health. The sample comprised naive CD4+ T cells sorted from blood. The subset denotes: CD45RA+ positively selected. The CDR3 DNA reads as TGTGCCAGCAGCGCACAAATATATAGCACAGATACGCAGTATTTT. Residues: CASSAQIYSTDTQYF. The full variable domain, in which reference TRBV9 and TRBJ2-3 provide the parts outside the CDR3, is DSGVTQTPKHLITATGQRVTLRCSPRSGDLSVYWYQQSLDQGLQFLIQYYNGEERAKGNILERFSAQQFPDLHSELNLSSLELGDSALYFCASSAQIYSTDTQYFGPGTRLTVL.